Listed below are T cell receptor beta chains from one sample, sequenced in a study of type 1 regulatory T cells. Using its own MiXCR run on the reads, TCRdb lists one record per CDR3 protein. The table has around 19,000 distinct CDR3 sequences, about 10% seen once. Sequenced material: CD4+ T cells, either the whole sample or a sorted fraction (not recorded which). The receptors derive from a human donor in good health. Both conserved end residues are part of each CDR3. The D gene is left open where the match is weak. Size values are once, few and many counts, or a class for expanded clones, and some rows have none.

V: TRBV10-3; J: TRBJ2-5; D: NA; size: many; length: 13; CDR3: CAISAEGQETQYF; DNA: TGTGCCATCAGTGCTGAGGGGCAAGAGACCCAGTACTTC
V: TRBV30; J: TRBJ2-7; D: NA; size: NA; length: 13; CDR3: CACGTFGSYEQYF; DNA: TGTGCCTGCGGGACCTTCGGGTCCTACGAGCAGTACTTC
V: TRBV7-2; J: TRBJ2-7; D: NA; size: NA; length: 15; CDR3: CASSPPENRAYEQYF; DNA: TGTGCCAGCAGCCCCCCGGAAAACAGGGCCTACGAGCAGTACTTC
V: TRBV20-1; J: TRBJ2-1; D: TRBD1; size: NA; length: 12; CDR3: CSPGQGVNEQFF; DNA: TGCAGTCCGGGACAGGGAGTCAATGAGCAGTTCTTC
V: TRBV18; J: TRBJ1-2; D: TRBD1; size: few; length: 14; CDR3: CASSAGQDLYGYTF; DNA: TGTGCCAGCTCAGCGGGACAGGACCTCTATGGCTACACCTTC
V: TRBV18; J: TRBJ2-2; D: NA; size: few; length: 12; CDR3: CASSPVAGELFF; DNA: TGTGCCAGCTCACCAGTCGCCGGGGAGCTGTTTTTT
V: TRBV29-1; J: TRBJ2-3; D: NA; size: medium-sized; length: 15; CDR3: CSVARTASSTDTQYF; DNA: TGCAGCGTGGCCCGGACAGCCTCTAGCACAGATACGCAGTATTTT
V: TRBV7-2; J: TRBJ2-1; D: TRBD2; size: few; length: 15; CDR3: CASSLASSGYNEQFF; DNA: TGTGCCAGCAGCTTAGCATCTAGCGGATACAATGAGCAGTTCTTC
V: TRBV7-9; J: TRBJ2-7; D: NA; size: few; length: 13; CDR3: CASRRGGGYEQYF; DNA: TGTGCCAGCAGGCGAGGGGGTGGCTACGAGCAGTACTTC
V: TRBV29-1; J: TRBJ2-5; D: TRBD1; size: few; length: 14; CDR3: CSGGLQGPQETQYF; DNA: TGCAGCGGGGGTCTACAGGGGCCCCAAGAGACCCAGTACTTC
V: TRBV3-1; J: TRBJ2-7; D: NA; size: many; length: 12; CDR3: CASSQRAYEQYF; DNA: TGTGCCAGCAGCCAAAGAGCTTACGAGCAGTACTTC
V: TRBV20-1; J: TRBJ2-2; D: TRBD2; size: many; length: 16; CDR3: CSARAPSGSQTGELFF; DNA: TGCAGTGCTAGGGCCCCTAGCGGGAGTCAAACCGGGGAGCTGTTTTTT
V: TRBV20-1; J: TRBJ2-7; D: NA; size: medium-sized; length: 12; CDR3: CSARENRYEQYF; DNA: TGCAGTGCTAGAGAGAACCGTTACGAGCAGTACTTC
V: TRBV4-2; J: TRBJ1-2; D: TRBD1; size: few; length: 14; CDR3: CASSLSDRAGGYTF; DNA: TGTGCCAGCAGCCTTTCGGACAGGGCGGGTGGCTACACCTTC